Listed here are 30 T cell receptor beta chains from one sample, sequenced in a study of CD4 T cells in relation to SARS-CoV-2 and coronaviruses. The repertoire was sequenced with immunoSEQ multiplex PCR; TCRdb's copy has only in-frame clones and lacks some. The sample holds about 36,000 clones; around 85% are singletons and the top ten take 5.5% to 8.5%. These receptors have no known antigen. Sequences were obtained from naive CD4+ T cells from PBMCs, cultured in vitro. Subset in this sample: naive CD4+ T cells isolated by negative enrichment. These receptors all stem from an adult with COVID-19.

The rearrangement uses TRBV5-6 and TRBJ2-5; 7 bases fit TRBD2. From germline, CDR1 is SGHDT and CDR2 YYEEEE. The junction had 6 bases not matched to a gene; V was cut back by 0 bases and J by 1 base. The CDR3 runs 16 residues. The CDR3 reads CASSLGPRGVQETQYF. The CDR3 DNA reads as TGTGCCAGCAGCTTGGGGCCCCGGGGGGTCCAAGAGACCCAGTACTTC.

The chain joins TRBV28 to TRBJ1-1, with D perhaps matching TRBD1 (5 bases). The germline gives CDR1 MDHEN, CDR2 SYDVKM. Trimming took 6 bases from V and 8 from J, leaving 19 bases between them. CDR3 length: 14 amino acids. This CDR3 is CASSPVGGMFEAFF. As DNA, the CDR3 is TGTGCCAGCAGCCCCGTCGGGGGGATGTTCGAAGCTTTCTTT.

V and J are TRBV20-1 and TRBJ2-5; possible D gene TRBD2, 5 bases. Between the trimmed V and J ends, which lost 5 bases and 5 bases, there was a span of 9 bases. Germline CDR1 is DFQATT and CDR2 is SNEGSKA (reference sequence). CDR3 length: 11 residues. The CDR3 sequence is CSAAGGETQYF. In DNA form, the CDR3 reads TGCAGTGCTGCCGGCGGGGAGACCCAGTACTTC.

V and J are TRBV5-1 and TRBJ2-7; D call uncertain. The CDR3 sequence is 15 residues long. Trimming stripped 0 bases from V and 0 bases from J, with 10 bases between. Germline V gives CDR1 SGHRS, CDR2 YFSETQ. As DNA, the CDR3 is TGCGCCAGCAGCTTGGCGTTGGGCAGCTCCTACGAGCAGTACTTC. Translating it yields CASSLALGSSYEQYF.

This clone was seen once. V usage is TRBV28 and J usage is TRBJ2-7; 7 bases map to TRBD2. The CDR3 is made up of 17 amino acids. Looked up from germline, CDR1 is MDHEN and CDR2 is SYDVKM. The V and J ends lost 6 bases and 4 bases, in that order; junction bases with no gene match: 18. CDR3 sequence reads: CASSQTPGIGGDYEQYF. CDR3 in DNA: TGTGCCAGCAGCCAAACCCCAGGGATTGGGGGGGATTACGAGCAGTACTTC.

The chain has TRBV28 and TRBJ2-1, with 11 bases matching TRBD2. Per the germline V gene, CDR1 is MDHEN and CDR2 is SYDVKM. Unmatched junction bases numbered 7, after V lost 7 bases and J lost 5 bases. The CDR3 has 15 amino acids. CDR3 DNA sequence: TGTGCCAGCACGAGACCGGGACTAGCGGACAATGAGCAGTTCTTC. This sequence encodes CASTRPGLADNEQFF.

This clone was observed a single time. This chain joins TRBV7-9 and TRBJ1-1, with D maybe TRBD1 (6 bases). Germline V CDR1 and CDR2: SEHNR, FQNEAQ (reference sequence). Deletions cut 7 bases from V and 4 bases from J, with 16 bases between. The CDR3 extends over 14 amino acids. The CDR3 spells CASIPGGRGTEAFF. As DNA, the CDR3 is TGTGCCAGCATCCCGGGGGGGCGCGGCACTGAAGCTTTCTTT.

This chain uses TRBV5-1 with TRBJ2-3; D unresolved. The V gene's germline CDR1 is SGHRS and CDR2 YFSETQ. V was clipped by 1 base and J by 4 bases, with 10 bases between them. The CDR3 runs 14 residues. The chain's CDR3 is CASSLRTQSDTQYF. The CDR3 DNA follows: TGCGCCAGCAGCTTGAGGACGCAGTCAGATACGCAGTATTTT.

The rearrangement links TRBV28 to TRBJ2-1; TRBD2 aligns across 12 bases. CDR1 is MDHEN, CDR2 SYDVKM, per germline. CDR3 length: 14 residues. With V trimmed by 7 bases and J by 7 bases, 5 bases remained unmatched. The DNA of the CDR3 is TGTGCCAGCACGCGACTAGCGGGAGTAAATGAGCAGTTCTTC. It yields the protein CASTRLAGVNEQFF.

V usage is TRBV7-9 and J usage is TRBJ2-7, with D possibly matching TRBD2 (6 bases). V shed 6 bases and J shed 2 bases, with 8 bases lying between them. The CDR3 is 12 residues long. Germline assignment: CDR1 SEHNR and CDR2 FQNEAQ (reference sequence). This CDR3 reads CASRSGAYEQYF. The CDR3, as DNA: TGTGCCAGCAGGTCGGGGGCCTACGAGCAGTACTTC.

The chain has TRBV3-1 (or the pseudogene TRBV3-2) and TRBJ2-1; D call uncertain. The CDR3 covers 14 residues. Per germline, CDR1 LGHDT and CDR2 YNNKEL (reference sequence). Between the trimmed V and J ends, which lost 1 base and 7 bases, there was a span of 11 bases. CDR3: CASSQVMGTNEQFF. The CDR3 coding sequence is TGTGCCAGCAGCCAAGTCATGGGTACGAATGAGCAGTTCTTC.

This chain joins TRBV27 and TRBJ2-6; D uncertain. Germline assignment: CDR1 MNHEY and CDR2 SMNVEV (reference sequence). The V gene lost 8 bases and the J gene lost 7 bases, with 12 bases spanning the gap. The length of the CDR3 is 13 residues. The CDR3, as DNA: TGTGCCAGCCGCCTTGTAGGTGCCAACGTCCTGACTTTC. Protein product: CASRLVGANVLTF.

The J gene is TRBJ2-7, the V gene TRBV7-9; D not certain. Trimming cost V 5 bases and J 3 bases, with 11 bases left between them. This CDR3 has 13 amino acids. Germline CDR1 is SEHNR and CDR2 is FQNEAQ (reference sequence). The CDR3 nucleotides read TGTGCCAGCAGCCAAACGGGCAGCTACGAGCAGTACTTC. Encoded protein: CASSQTGSYEQYF.

V usage is TRBV7-7 and J usage is TRBJ2-3; no definite D call. The V end was cut by 0 bases, the J end by 0 bases, with 1 base between. CDR1 SSHAT and CDR2 FNYEAQ come from the germline V gene (reference sequence). The length of the CDR3 is 13 residues. The chain's CDR3 is CASSLASTDTQYF. CDR3 DNA: TGTGCCAGCAGCTTAGCTAGCACAGATACGCAGTATTTT.

The gene calls are TRBV11-2 and TRBJ2-1; a weak D match, TRBD1 (5 bases). Trimming removed 1 base from V and 5 bases from J, with 12 bases in between. The CDR3 runs to 15 residues. Germline V gene sequence: CDR1 SGHAT, CDR2 FQNNGV. The DNA for the CDR3 is TGTGCCAGCAGCTTAGTAAGGGGTAGAAACAATGAGCAGTTCTTC. Residues: CASSLVRGRNNEQFF.

This sequence joins TRBV5-1 and TRBJ2-5; TRBD1 matches at 7 bases. Germline-derived CDR1 and CDR2 are SGHRS and YFSETQ. This CDR3 is built from 15 residues. Trimming cost V 1 base and J 2 bases; bases outside gene matches: 5. CDR3 coding DNA: TGCGCCAGCAGCTTGCGTCTGGGACAGCAAGAGACCCAGTACTTC. This encodes CASSLRLGQQETQYF. Together with reference TRBV5-1 and TRBJ2-5, the CDR3 gives the full variable domain: KAGVTQTPRYLIKTRGQQVTLSCSPISGHRSVSWYQQTPGQGLQFLFEYFSETQRNKGNFPGRFSGRQFSNSRSEMNVSTLELGDSALYLCASSLRLGQQETQYFGPGTRLLVL.

The V and J genes are TRBV30 and TRBJ2-3; TRBD1 agrees at 10 bases. The V gene end was trimmed by 3 bases and the J gene end by 4 bases; junction bases not matched to a gene: 4. This CDR3 spans 14 amino acids. CDR1 GTSNPN and CDR2 SVGIG come from the germline V gene (reference sequence). This CDR3 reads CAWRKTGGADTQYF. Written as DNA, the CDR3 is TGTGCCTGGAGGAAGACAGGGGGCGCAGATACGCAGTATTTT.

The V call is TRBV10-2, the J call TRBJ2-7; D may be TRBD2 (5 bases). The CDR3 runs to 11 residues. The V end lost 7 bases, the J end lost 5 bases, and 9 bases lay between the germline ends. Looked up from germline, CDR1 is WSHSY and CDR2 is SAAADI. For the CDR3, the DNA is TGCGCCAGCAAGCGGCGGGACGAGCAGTACTTC. Its translation is CASKRRDEQYF.

This chain connects TRBV7-2 to TRBJ2-1, with 11 positions matching TRBD2. Per the germline V gene, CDR1 is SGHTA and CDR2 is FQGNSA. V was pared by 7 bases and J by 5 bases, with 7 bases of the junction left unmatched. The CDR3 loop spans 15 amino acids. Written as DNA, the CDR3 is TGTGCCAGCAACACGGGACTAGCGGATAACAATGAGCAGTTCTTC. Translating gives CASNTGLADNNEQFF.

V gene TRBV20-1 combines with J gene TRBJ2-7; 8 bases are a match to TRBD2. V trimming: 1 base; J trimming: 12 bases; junction bases outside the gene matches: 5. This CDR3 is built from 11 residues. Looked up from germline, CDR1 is DFQATT and CDR2 is SNEGSKA (reference sequence). The CDR3, as DNA: TGCAGTGCTAGAGGCCTAGCGGGCCGGTACTTC. This translates into CSARGLAGRYF.

V usage is TRBV19 and J usage is TRBJ1-5, with 7 nucleotides matching TRBD1. With 5 bases clipped from V and 9 bases from J, the junction kept 13 bases outside the gene matches. This CDR3 region has 15 residues. CDR1 and CDR2 (germline): LNHDA, SQIVND (reference sequence). The CDR3 coding sequence is TGTGCCAGTAGTGGCCGGGACAGATTACAGCGGCCCCAGCATTTT. It specifies CASSGRDRLQRPQHF.

The chain carries TRBV12-3 or TRBV12-4 and TRBJ2-7; D unclear. This CDR3 region has 12 residues. The V gene lost 5 bases and the J gene lost 2 bases, with 7 bases spanning the gap. CDR3 sequence reads: CASSPSPYEQYF. CDR3 DNA sequence: TGTGCCAGCAGTCCATCTCCCTACGAGCAGTACTTC.

This clone was seen once. The genes are TRBV10-3 and TRBJ2-7; D gene uncertain. V was pared by 0 bases and J by 8 bases, with 5 bases between. The CDR3 contains 11 residues. CDR1 and CDR2 from the germline V gene are ENHRY and SYGVKD. CDR3 loop: CAISESMKQYF. The CDR3, as DNA: TGTGCCATCAGTGAGTCGATGAAGCAGTACTTC.

This rearrangement joins TRBV11-2 to TRBJ2-7, with 7 bases identical to TRBD1. V dropped 0 bases and J dropped 4; count of bases not matched to a gene: 3. Germline-derived CDR1 and CDR2 are SGHAT and FQNNGV. The CDR3 loop spans 14 amino acids. The CDR3 bases are TGTGCCAGCAGCTTAGAACAGGGGTCTTACGAGCAGTACTTC. Its translation: CASSLEQGSYEQYF.

The V gene is TRBV28, the J gene TRBJ1-2; TRBD1 agrees at 7 bases. Germline CDR1 is MDHEN and CDR2 is SYDVKM. Trimming took 5 bases from V and 4 from J; bases not matched to a gene: 7. The CDR3 covers 14 residues. In DNA, the CDR3 is TGTGCCAGCAGTATCCTGACAGGGATCTATGGCTACACCTTC. This gives the protein CASSILTGIYGYTF.

This clone appeared once. The chain combines TRBV27 with TRBJ2-5; D might be TRBD1 (6 bases). V gave up 3 bases and J gave up 4 bases, with 12 bases separating them. CDR3 length: 14 residues. Germline V gene lookup returns CDR1 MNHEY and CDR2 SMNVEV (reference sequence). CDR3 residues: CASSFRGTRETQYF. CDR3 sequence (DNA): TGTGCCAGCAGTTTTAGGGGGACCCGAGAGACCCAGTACTTC.

As concerns this clone: The sample holds other DNA sequences that translate to the same CDR3. This sequence joins TRBV7-9 and TRBJ1-1; perhaps TRBD1 as D (5 bases). Trimming removed 4 bases from V and 1 base from J, with 7 bases in between. Per the germline V gene, CDR1 is SEHNR and CDR2 is FQNEAQ (reference sequence). The CDR3 covers 13 residues. The CDR3 nucleotides are TGTGCCAGCAGCTCCGACAGGAACACTGAAGCTTTCTTT. Translated: CASSSDRNTEAFF.

The chain recombines TRBV29-1 with TRBJ2-7; 7 bases are shared with TRBD1. J was trimmed by 3 bases and V by 5 bases; bases with no gene match: 4. The germline V gene encodes CDR1 SQVTM and CDR2 ANQGSEA. The CDR3 sequence is 12 residues long. The CDR3 region is CSVWRQGYEQYF. DNA for the CDR3: TGCAGCGTTTGGAGACAGGGCTACGAGCAGTACTTC.

The chain links TRBV4-3 to TRBJ1-4; 7 bases are a match to TRBD1. Germline assignment: CDR1 LGHNA and CDR2 YSLEER. The CDR3 totals 15 residues. The V segment lost 1 base and the J segment 6 bases; nucleotides outside the gene matches: 5. DNA for the CDR3: TGCGCCAGCAGCCAAGGAGAGACAGGGTATGAAAAACTGTTTTTT. Translated, it gives CASSQGETGYEKLFF.

The V and J genes are TRBV28 and TRBJ2-7; 7 positions agree with TRBD1. The ends lost 6 bases at V and 2 bases at J; junction bases unmatched: 7. CDR1 is MDHEN and CDR2 is SYDVKM in the germline V gene. The CDR3 sequence is 14 residues long. CDR3 sequence reads: CASRLQGSAYEQYF. CDR3 nucleotides: TGTGCCAGCAGGCTACAGGGGTCCGCCTACGAGCAGTACTTC.